The T cell receptor beta chain described here comes from a study of blood T cell repertoires in COVID-19. Study information: Collection of acute and convalescent COVID-19 samples took place in the United States, Italy and Spain. T cells, B-cell-depleted T cells, or PBMCs provided the cDNA or gDNA that served as material.

Per the study methods: It was from reference gene primer amplification that nucleated cell counts were estimated. TCRdb keeps only in-frame clones here, not all; method: immunoSEQ multiplex PCR. V and J calls and clone size follow that table, whereas D and trimming were derived from the DNA. In the table there are approximately 240,000 clones, approximately 84% of which are singletons. Germline CDR1 and CDR2: ENHRY and SYGVKD. The CDR3 contains 17 residues. The ends lost 3 bases at V and 2 bases at J; junction bases unmatched: 10. The chain is built from TRBV10-3 and TRBJ2-4; 7 bases fit TRBD1. The specimen sequenced was peripheral blood. This sequence originates from a woman in her twenties or thirties who had recovered from COVID-19. The CDR3 DNA follows: TGTGCCATCAGTGAAGTCGGACGGGGACAGTCCAAAAACATTCAGTACTTC. As protein: CAISEVGRGQSKNIQYF.